This entry lists 10 T cell receptor beta chains sequenced from one sample in a study of PD-L1 blockade in urothelial cancer. Using immunoSEQ multiplex PCR, the repertoire was profiled, and TCRdb retains in-frame clones only, with some absent. This table has over 20,000 clones, 75% to 90% appearing once. The material was PBMCs, obtained around atezolizumab (anti-PD-L1) treatment. These receptors all stem from a man in his 60s with urothelial cancer.

The V gene is TRBV11-2, the J gene TRBJ2-3; TRBD2 is a possible D gene (5 bases). Looked up from germline, CDR1 is SGHAT and CDR2 is FQNNGV. The CDR3 runs 14 residues. The ends were cut back, 0 bases at V and 6 bases at J, with 10 bases in the middle. The CDR3 loop reads CASSLERVTDTQYF. The CDR3 DNA follows: TGTGCCAGCAGCTTAGAGAGGGTTACGGATACGCAGTATTTT.

The V and J genes are TRBV5-1 and TRBJ2-1, with D hard to call. The length of the CDR3 is 14 residues. Germline assignment: CDR1 SGHRS and CDR2 YFSETQ. V was shortened by 3 bases and J by 2 bases, with 9 bases between the two germline ends. CDR3 protein: CASSSGLTYNEQFF. CDR3 DNA sequence: TGCGCCAGCAGCTCCGGGTTGACCTACAATGAGCAGTTCTTC.

The chain employs TRBV29-1 and TRBJ2-1, with D possibly TRBD2 on 5 matching bases. CDR1 is SQVTM, CDR2 ANQGSEA, per germline. The V and J ends lost 5 bases and 7 bases respectively, with 12 bases between them. The CDR3 sequence is 12 residues long. CDR3 region: CSVRGPLNEQFF. The DNA for the CDR3 is TGCAGCGTTCGGGGTCCCCTTAATGAGCAGTTCTTC.

The chain combines TRBV25-1 with TRBJ1-2, with D unclear. Germline CDR1 reads MGHDK; CDR2 reads SYGVNS. The CDR3 has 12 residues. V lost 3 bases, J lost 3 bases, and 5 bases lay in between. CDR3 coding DNA: TGTGCCAGCAGTGAGGCTTACTATGGCTACACCTTC. Translated: CASSEAYYGYTF.

The genes are TRBV10-3 and TRBJ2-2; 10 bases map to TRBD1. From germline, CDR1 is ENHRY and CDR2 SYGVKD. V was pared by 0 bases and J by 4 bases, with 2 bases of the junction left unmatched. This CDR3 region has 16 residues. CDR3 amino acids: CAISESGQGFTGELFF. The CDR3 DNA reads TGTGCCATCAGTGAGTCGGGACAGGGGTTCACCGGGGAGCTGTTTTTT.

V usage is TRBV30 and J usage is TRBJ2-5, with a weak D call TRBD1 (6 bases). The V and J ends lost 3 bases and 1 base respectively, with 12 bases between them. Germline CDR1 reads GTSNPN; CDR2 reads SVGIG (reference sequence). The CDR3 length is 14 residues. CDR3 sequence reads: CAWSGQLSQETQYF. For the CDR3, the DNA is TGTGCCTGGAGCGGACAGCTAAGCCAAGAGACCCAGTACTTC.

The chain is built from TRBV19 and TRBJ1-5; TRBD1 agrees at 7 bases. V shed 4 bases and J 3 bases; nucleotides not matched to a gene: 3. CDR3 length equals 14 residues. Germline V lookup: CDR1 LNHDA, CDR2 SQIVND (reference sequence). CDR3 loop: CASSTQGYNQPQHF. DNA of the CDR3: TGTGCCAGTAGTACACAGGGGTACAATCAGCCCCAGCATTTT.

The rearrangement uses TRBV7-2 and TRBJ2-2; tentative D call: TRBD2 (9 bases). CDR3 length: 16 amino acids. V was clipped by 8 bases and J by 3 bases, with 19 bases between them. In germline, CDR1 is SGHTA, CDR2 FQGNSA. The CDR3 bases are TGTGCCAGCTTACCAGGGGGCGGGGGGGACACCGGGGAGCTGTTTTTT. Its translation: CASLPGGGGDTGELFF.

This chain links TRBV11-2 with TRBJ1-6; maybe TRBD1 (6 bases). Germline CDR1 SGHAT, CDR2 FQNNGV. The V end lost 4 bases, the J end lost 7 bases, and 14 bases lay between the germline ends. The CDR3 is 15 residues long. This chain's CDR3 is CASSSGTLRNSPLHF. The CDR3, as DNA: TGTGCCAGCAGCTCCGGGACACTCAGAAATTCACCCCTCCACTTT.

This sequence joins TRBV30 and TRBJ2-1, with 8 bases lining up with TRBD2. V gave up 5 bases and J gave up 7 bases; unmatched junction bases: 16. Germline CDR1 GTSNPN, CDR2 SVGIG (reference sequence). CDR3 length equals 16 residues. The chain's CDR3 is CAWENRAGALPNEQFF. The CDR3, as DNA: TGTGCCTGGGAAAACCGAGCGGGGGCGCTTCCTAATGAGCAGTTCTTC.